This T cell receptor (beta chain) was retrieved from a study of blood T cell repertoires in COVID-19. Study summary: Acute and convalescent COVID-19 specimens originated in the United States, Italy and Spain.

Trimming cost V 4 bases and J 2 bases; bases outside gene matches: 3. CDR1 and CDR2 from the germline V gene are KGHDR and SFDVKD. The CDR3 runs 16 residues. Generated by immunoSEQ multiplex PCR, the TCRdb table keeps only in-frame clones and is missing some. The sample lists roughly 120,000 clones, 82% seen once, with about an eighth in the top ten. The chain couples TRBV24-1 to TRBJ2-1; 11 bases are a match to TRBD2. This receptor was identified in a human donor in a cohort sampled during active COVID-19. Sequenced material: peripheral blood. The CDR3 protein is CATSDPSGGTYNEQFF. CDR3 coding DNA: TGTGCCACCAGTGACCCTAGCGGGGGGACCTACAATGAGCAGTTCTTC.